This T cell receptor beta chain was sequenced in a study of post-analysis software for immune sequencing data. Findings of the study overall: A handful of TRBV segments were significantly more frequent in patients than in controls. TRBV5-6, TRBV5-1 and TRBV20-1 were among these segments.

TCR beta cDNA libraries had unique molecular identifiers. TCRdb reanalysed the PCR reads using MiXCR and keeps one entry per CDR3 protein. This table holds around 500,000 distinct CDR3 sequences, 30% to 40% found once. There are 13 residues in the CDR3. The germline CDR1 and CDR2 sequences are SGDLS and YYNGEE. Trimming took off 4 bases at V and 6 bases at J, with 14 bases between the two ends. As to this clonotype: What it binds is not known.

This clonotype was obtained from a girl aged 2-17 years with multiple sclerosis. The rearrangement uses TRBV9 and TRBJ2-7, with D perhaps TRBD1 (5 bases). The specimen was blood. The CDR3 reads CASSPLWGGEQYF. The DNA for the CDR3 is TGTGCCAGCAGCCCTCTGTGGGGCGGCGAGCAGTACTTC.